The sequence of this T cell receptor (beta chain) was determined in a study of T cell responses to AZD1222 COVID-19 vaccine. V was clipped by 4 bases and J by 3 bases, with 16 bases between them. The CDR3 consists of 15 residues. Assay used: immunoSEQ multiplex PCR; TCRdb lists only in-frame clones, some missing. The table has about 150,000 clones, 88% seen once; the top ten hold 5.5% to 7%. The receptor's source is an adult who had recovered from COVID-19. Sample: peripheral blood, taken after recovery from COVID-19. V usage is TRBV23-1 and J usage is TRBJ2-7; a possible D gene is TRBD2 (5 bases). TRBV23-1 has ORF status, its function being uncertain. CDR3 amino acids: CASSPLARVGYEQYF. For the CDR3, the DNA is TGCGCCAGCAGTCCGCTAGCACGGGTGGGCTACGAGCAGTACTTC.